This T cell receptor beta chain was sequenced for a study of T cells in Graves' hyperthyroidism and ophthalmopathy. The CDR3 has 14 residues. V was clipped by 4 bases and J by 8 bases; unmatched bases: 10. The V gene's germline CDR1 is SNHLY and CDR2 FYNNEI. TCR beta CDR3 sequences were amplified from RNA transcripts. RT-PCR in the first round (using the HTBI primer set) targeted the TCR CDR3. TCRdb passed the multiplex PCR reads through MiXCR, listing each CDR3 protein once. This repertoire shows a few hundred thousand distinct CDR3 sequences, 15% found once; its top ten account for approximately 29%.

The V call is TRBV2, the J call TRBJ1-2; 7 nucleotides agree with TRBD1. The sample consisted of blood. The sequence was collected from a woman aged 25 to 39 with Graves' hyperthyroidism. This CDR3 reads CASSGDRWSGGYTF. The CDR3 nucleotides read TGTGCCAGCAGTGGGGACAGATGGTCTGGCGGCTACACCTTC.